The rows below give T cell receptor beta chains drawn from one sample of a study of T cells expressing NK-cell markers. TCRdb reanalyzed the 5' RACE reads, giving one entry per CDR3 protein sequence and no DNA. Here the sample table reports about 30,000 distinct CDR3 sequences. The sample comprised blood T cells: a sorted CD56 or NKG2C T cell subset, CD4+ or CD8+ T cells, or bulk PBMC T cells (not recorded which). Receptor source: a woman between 18 and 70 years old in good health. The CDR3 runs from the conserved cysteine through the conserved F or W.

v_gene: TRBV12-5
j_gene: TRBJ2-3
CDR3aa: CASGLASTSGSTDTQYF

v_gene: TRBV12-3/TRBV12-4
j_gene: TRBJ2-3
CDR3aa: CASTSQQESTDTQYF

v_gene: TRBV9
j_gene: TRBJ1-2
CDR3aa: CASSWDSRDGYTF

v_gene: TRBV5-5
j_gene: TRBJ2-7
CDR3aa: CASSDGQGAYEQYF

v_gene: TRBV12-3/TRBV12-4
j_gene: TRBJ2-1
CDR3aa: CASSLGHSSYNEQFF

v_gene: TRBV9
j_gene: TRBJ2-1
CDR3aa: CASSHPGAVSSYNEQFF

v_gene: TRBV5-1
j_gene: TRBJ2-1
CDR3aa: CASSSRLDYTHLEQFF

v_gene: TRBV9
j_gene: TRBJ1-4
CDR3aa: CASSGDLNEKLFF

v_gene: TRBV5-1
j_gene: TRBJ1-1
CDR3aa: CASSLGMGINTEAFF

v_gene: TRBV11-2
j_gene: TRBJ2-1
CDR3aa: CASSSDGLAGVSYNEQFF

v_gene: TRBV2
j_gene: TRBJ2-7
CDR3aa: CASSDEQGLTYEQYF

v_gene: TRBV4-1
j_gene: TRBJ2-1
CDR3aa: CASSQTSGGAGNEQFF

v_gene: TRBV29-1
j_gene: TRBJ2-7
CDR3aa: CSVAGSSYEQYF

v_gene: TRBV5-1
j_gene: TRBJ2-7
CDR3aa: CASRDSPIDGEQYF

v_gene: TRBV29-1
j_gene: TRBJ2-1
CDR3aa: CSAAGGLGNEQFF

v_gene: TRBV12-3/TRBV12-4
j_gene: TRBJ2-1
CDR3aa: CASRTPGQPSNEQFF

v_gene: TRBV12-3/TRBV12-4
j_gene: TRBJ1-4
CDR3aa: CASSFRQSNEKLFF

v_gene: TRBV3-1
j_gene: TRBJ2-7
CDR3aa: CASSLFGSSYEQYF

v_gene: TRBV5-5
j_gene: TRBJ2-7
CDR3aa: CASSFGGGTYEQYF

v_gene: TRBV27
j_gene: TRBJ2-4
CDR3aa: CAPGRGSGKNIQYF

v_gene: TRBV5-1
j_gene: TRBJ1-1
CDR3aa: CASSPPGQNTEAFF

v_gene: TRBV5-1
j_gene: TRBJ1-1
CDR3aa: CASSLGPGSPNTEAFF

v_gene: TRBV7-9
j_gene: TRBJ2-7
CDR3aa: CASSSVDNYEQYF

v_gene: TRBV7-2
j_gene: TRBJ2-7
CDR3aa: CASSTSSDSDLVYEQYF

v_gene: TRBV20-1
j_gene: TRBJ2-1
CDR3aa: CSARDVRSSYNEQFF

v_gene: TRBV3-1
j_gene: TRBJ1-3
CDR3aa: CASSHSGTGNTIYF

v_gene: TRBV4-2
j_gene: TRBJ2-3
CDR3aa: CASSQETSGGAGDTQYF

v_gene: TRBV24-1
j_gene: TRBJ2-7
CDR3aa: CATGTSSYEQYF

v_gene: TRBV15
j_gene: TRBJ2-1
CDR3aa: CATSRDRGLAGSFHNEQFF

v_gene: TRBV4-2
j_gene: TRBJ2-5
CDR3aa: CASSQGETSQETQYF

v_gene: TRBV10-3
j_gene: TRBJ1-2
CDR3aa: CATGDPSTFNYGYTF

v_gene: TRBV27
j_gene: TRBJ1-1
CDR3aa: CASSLSSPLRTLYRLNTEAFF

v_gene: TRBV11-2
j_gene: TRBJ2-3
CDR3aa: CASSKRGRARTDTQYF

v_gene: TRBV5-1
j_gene: TRBJ1-2
CDR3aa: CASTTQGGAYGYTF

v_gene: TRBV20-1
j_gene: TRBJ2-7
CDR3aa: CSAREGSSYEQYF

v_gene: TRBV6-1
j_gene: TRBJ1-5
CDR3aa: CASSPTGEDQPQHF

v_gene: TRBV9
j_gene: TRBJ2-1
CDR3aa: CASSVVSSYNEQFF

v_gene: TRBV7-9
j_gene: TRBJ2-1
CDR3aa: CASSSPNPTEDNEQFF

v_gene: TRBV10-3
j_gene: TRBJ2-1
CDR3aa: CAISESFGGREKNEQFF

v_gene: TRBV11-3
j_gene: TRBJ2-6
CDR3aa: CASSLDLRSSGANVLTF

v_gene: TRBV28
j_gene: TRBJ1-1
CDR3aa: CASSLPLTTEAFF

v_gene: TRBV9
j_gene: TRBJ2-1
CDR3aa: CASSVGLQIPNEQFF

v_gene: TRBV7-9
j_gene: TRBJ2-5
CDR3aa: CASSPQGARETQYF

v_gene: TRBV12-3/TRBV12-4
j_gene: TRBJ1-1
CDR3aa: CASSEYRDTEAFF

v_gene: TRBV24-1
j_gene: TRBJ2-5
CDR3aa: CATSASETGEETQYF

v_gene: TRBV5-1
j_gene: TRBJ1-1
CDR3aa: CASSVSGVYTEAFF

v_gene: TRBV9
j_gene: TRBJ1-4
CDR3aa: CASSSRSGISTNEKLFF

v_gene: TRBV6-4
j_gene: TRBJ2-3
CDR3aa: CASSEARGDTDTQYF

v_gene: TRBV7-9
j_gene: TRBJ2-1
CDR3aa: CASSAGTGVYNEQFF

v_gene: TRBV20-1
j_gene: TRBJ1-5
CDR3aa: CSASRGINVGNQPQHF

v_gene: TRBV29-1
j_gene: TRBJ2-7
CDR3aa: CSVAGGWDSYEQYF

v_gene: TRBV27
j_gene: TRBJ2-7
CDR3aa: CASSFERSYEQYF

v_gene: TRBV5-1
j_gene: TRBJ2-1
CDR3aa: CASRGTSQNEQFF

v_gene: TRBV12-3/TRBV12-4
j_gene: TRBJ1-1
CDR3aa: CASSLGRTLNTEAFF

v_gene: TRBV27
j_gene: TRBJ2-7
CDR3aa: CASSLKGGPYEQYF

v_gene: TRBV12-3/TRBV12-4
j_gene: TRBJ2-5
CDR3aa: CASSFETGGFQETQYF

v_gene: TRBV10-3
j_gene: TRBJ1-1
CDR3aa: CAIRGGPGLPLMNTEAFF

v_gene: TRBV7-2
j_gene: TRBJ2-7
CDR3aa: CASSPGTGYYEQYF

v_gene: TRBV7-9
j_gene: TRBJ2-3
CDR3aa: CASSLLRGGSDTQYF